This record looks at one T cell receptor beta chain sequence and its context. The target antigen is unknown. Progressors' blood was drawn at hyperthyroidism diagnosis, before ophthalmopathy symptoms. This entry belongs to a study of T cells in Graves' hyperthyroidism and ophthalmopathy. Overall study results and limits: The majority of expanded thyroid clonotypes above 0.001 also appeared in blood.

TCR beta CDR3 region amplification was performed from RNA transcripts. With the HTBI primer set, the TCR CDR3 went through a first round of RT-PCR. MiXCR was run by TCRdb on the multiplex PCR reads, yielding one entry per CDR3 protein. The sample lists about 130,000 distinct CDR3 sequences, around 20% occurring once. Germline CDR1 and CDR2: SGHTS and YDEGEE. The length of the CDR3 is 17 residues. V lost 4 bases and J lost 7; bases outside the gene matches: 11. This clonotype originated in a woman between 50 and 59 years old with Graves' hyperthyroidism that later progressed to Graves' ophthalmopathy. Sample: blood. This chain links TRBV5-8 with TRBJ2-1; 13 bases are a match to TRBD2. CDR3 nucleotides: TGTGCCAGCAGCCCCGGACTAGCGGGAGAGGATGTGAATGAGCAGTTCTTC. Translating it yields CASSPGLAGEDVNEQFF.